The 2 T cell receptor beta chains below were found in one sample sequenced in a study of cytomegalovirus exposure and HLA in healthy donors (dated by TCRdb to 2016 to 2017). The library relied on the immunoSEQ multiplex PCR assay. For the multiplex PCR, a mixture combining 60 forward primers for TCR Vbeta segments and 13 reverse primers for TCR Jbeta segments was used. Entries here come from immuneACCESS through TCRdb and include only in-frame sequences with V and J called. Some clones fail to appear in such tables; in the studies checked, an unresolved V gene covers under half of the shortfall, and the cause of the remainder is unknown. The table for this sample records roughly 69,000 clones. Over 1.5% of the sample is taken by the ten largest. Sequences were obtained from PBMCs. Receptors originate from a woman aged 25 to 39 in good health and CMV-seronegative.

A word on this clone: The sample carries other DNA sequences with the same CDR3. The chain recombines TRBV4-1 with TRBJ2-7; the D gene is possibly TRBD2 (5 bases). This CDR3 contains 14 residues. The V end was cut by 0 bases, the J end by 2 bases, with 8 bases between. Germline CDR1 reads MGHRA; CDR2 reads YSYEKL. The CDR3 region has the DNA TGCGCCAGCAGCCAAGATCCCGGGGCCTACGAGCAGTACTTC. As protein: CASSQDPGAYEQYF.

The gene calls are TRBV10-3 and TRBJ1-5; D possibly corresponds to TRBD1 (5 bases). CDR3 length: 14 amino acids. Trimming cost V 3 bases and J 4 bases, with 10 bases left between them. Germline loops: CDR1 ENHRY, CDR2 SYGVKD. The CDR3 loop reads CAISEGQGNQPQHF. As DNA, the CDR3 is TGTGCCATCAGTGAAGGGCAGGGAAATCAGCCCCAGCATTTT.